The source of this T cell receptor beta chain is a study of neurological immune-mediated disorders. The CDR3 is 13 residues long. Trimming took 3 bases from V and 8 from J, leaving 11 bases between them. Germline V gene sequence: CDR1 SEHNR, CDR2 FQNEAQ (reference sequence). This clonotype was counted ten times or more. 5'RACE with 10-nucleotide random UMIs produced the cDNA. TCRdb re-called the 5' RACE reads with MiXCR, one entry per CDR3 protein. Among 55,000 or so distinct CDR3 sequences listed, 4% were seen once. Sorted libraries used approximately 910,000 CD4+ or CD8+ T cells. This clonotype was sampled from a woman aged 35 to 49 with multiple sclerosis. Sequenced: CD4+ T cells from blood. The chain employs TRBV7-9 and TRBJ2-1; tentative D call: TRBD2 (6 bases). The CDR3 sequence is CASSLIAADEQFF. CDR3 sequence (DNA): TGTGCCAGCAGCTTGATAGCGGCCGATGAGCAGTTCTTC.